This entry features one T cell receptor (beta chain) sequence. This sample is drawn from a study of CD8+ T cells in alopecia areata. Across the study: A 6-month off-drug phase came after tofacitinib, which had lasted 6 to 18 months.

Trimming cost V 3 bases and J 8 bases; bases outside gene matches: 5. The CDR3 totals 12 residues. Germline CDR1 reads SQVTM; CDR2 reads ANQGSEA. The sequencing template was cDNA reverse transcribed from extracted RNA. Generated by immunoSEQ multiplex PCR, the TCRdb table keeps only in-frame clones and is missing some. This sample has about 220,000 clones, with under 75% found just once. Treatment noted: oral pan-JAK inhibitor, 5-10 mg twice daily. The receptor comes from a human donor with alopecia areata. Material: CD4+ T cells sorted from blood, obtained at week 4, from a patient treated with tofacitinib. The chain joins TRBV29-1 to TRBJ1-1; 8 nucleotides line up with TRBD1. The CDR3 DNA is TGCAGCGTTGATCTCGGACAGGGAGAAGCTTTCTTT. It translates to CSVDLGQGEAFF.